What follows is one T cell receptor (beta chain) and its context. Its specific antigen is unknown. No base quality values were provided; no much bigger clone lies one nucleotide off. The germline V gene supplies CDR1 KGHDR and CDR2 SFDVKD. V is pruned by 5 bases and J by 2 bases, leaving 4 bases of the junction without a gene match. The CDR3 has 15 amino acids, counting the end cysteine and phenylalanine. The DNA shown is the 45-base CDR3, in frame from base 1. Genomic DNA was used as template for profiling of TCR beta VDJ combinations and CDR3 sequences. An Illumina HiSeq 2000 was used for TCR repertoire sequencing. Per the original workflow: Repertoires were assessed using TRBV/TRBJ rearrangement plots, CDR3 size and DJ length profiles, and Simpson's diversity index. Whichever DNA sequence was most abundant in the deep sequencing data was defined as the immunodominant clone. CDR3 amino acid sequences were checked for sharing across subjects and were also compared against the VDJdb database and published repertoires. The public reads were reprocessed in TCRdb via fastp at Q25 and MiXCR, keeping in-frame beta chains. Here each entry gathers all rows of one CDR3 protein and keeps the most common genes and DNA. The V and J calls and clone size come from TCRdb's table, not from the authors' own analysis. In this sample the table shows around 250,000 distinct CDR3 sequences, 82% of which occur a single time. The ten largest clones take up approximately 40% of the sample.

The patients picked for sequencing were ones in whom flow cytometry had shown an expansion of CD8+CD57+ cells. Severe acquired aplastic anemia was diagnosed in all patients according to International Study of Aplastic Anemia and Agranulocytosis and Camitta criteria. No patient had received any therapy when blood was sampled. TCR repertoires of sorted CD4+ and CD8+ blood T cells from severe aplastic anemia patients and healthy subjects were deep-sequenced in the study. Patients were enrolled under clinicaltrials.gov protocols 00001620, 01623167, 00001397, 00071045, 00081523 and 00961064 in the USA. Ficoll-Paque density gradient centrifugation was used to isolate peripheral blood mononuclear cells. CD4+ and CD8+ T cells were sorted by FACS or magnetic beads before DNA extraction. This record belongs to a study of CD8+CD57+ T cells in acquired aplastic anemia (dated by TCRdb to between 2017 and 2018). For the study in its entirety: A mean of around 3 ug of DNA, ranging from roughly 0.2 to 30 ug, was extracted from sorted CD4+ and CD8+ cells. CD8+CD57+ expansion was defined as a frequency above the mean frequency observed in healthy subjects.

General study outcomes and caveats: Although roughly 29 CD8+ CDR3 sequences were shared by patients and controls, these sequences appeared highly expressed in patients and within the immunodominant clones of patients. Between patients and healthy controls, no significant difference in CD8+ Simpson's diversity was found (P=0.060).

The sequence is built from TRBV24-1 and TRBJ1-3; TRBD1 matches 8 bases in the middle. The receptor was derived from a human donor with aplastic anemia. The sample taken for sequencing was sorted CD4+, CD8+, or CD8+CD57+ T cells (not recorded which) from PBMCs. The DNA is TGTGCCACCAGTGCGGGGACAGGACCTGGAAACACCATATATTTT. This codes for CATSAGTGPGNTIYF.